Sequencing of this T cell receptor beta chain was carried out in a study of cytomegalovirus exposure and HLA in healthy donors. The wider study: A subsequent analysis reported that the 95 to 150 validation repertoires were produced on the same platform that had also been used for the 666 first-cohort repertoires. Study-level results: Some TCR beta chains (about 180 of them) were listed as cytomegalovirus-associated.

Assay used: immunoSEQ multiplex PCR; TCRdb lists only in-frame clones, some missing. The table lists about 56,000 clones, 93% of them singletons. The roughly 120-subject validation cohort, separate from the approximately 670-subject first cohort, included the donors. About this clone itself: Its target is not known.

The TCR was taken from a young woman in good health and CMV-seropositive. Sequencing input: PBMCs.

The CDR3 loop reads CASSIDLRDGYTF. The CDR3 DNA reads TGTGCCAGTAGTATAGATCTTCGGGATGGCTACACCTTC. V and J are TRBV19 and TRBJ1-2; D unclear. This CDR3 comprises 13 residues. V lost 0 bases and J 6 bases, leaving 8 bases between the germline ends. Looked up from germline, CDR1 is LNHDA and CDR2 is SQIVND (reference sequence). The variable domain in full, with the rest retrieved from reference TRBV19 and TRBJ1-2, is DGGITQSPKYLFRKEGQNVTLSCEQNLNHDAMYWYRQDPGQGLRLIYYSQIVNDFQKGDIAEGYSVSREKKESFPLTVTSAQKNPTAFYLCASSIDLRDGYTFGSGTRLTVV.